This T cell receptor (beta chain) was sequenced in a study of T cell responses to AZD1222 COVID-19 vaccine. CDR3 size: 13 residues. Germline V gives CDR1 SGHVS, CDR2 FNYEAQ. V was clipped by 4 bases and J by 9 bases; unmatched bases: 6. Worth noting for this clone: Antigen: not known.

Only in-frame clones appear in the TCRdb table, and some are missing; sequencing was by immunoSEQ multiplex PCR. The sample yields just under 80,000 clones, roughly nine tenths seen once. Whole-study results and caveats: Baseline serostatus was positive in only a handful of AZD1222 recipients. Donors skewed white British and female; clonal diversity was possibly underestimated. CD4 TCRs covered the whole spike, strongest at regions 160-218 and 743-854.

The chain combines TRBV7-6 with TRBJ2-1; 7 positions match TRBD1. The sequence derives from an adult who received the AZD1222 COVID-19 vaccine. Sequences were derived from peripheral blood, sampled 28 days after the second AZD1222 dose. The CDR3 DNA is TGTGCCAGCAGCTCGTCACAGGGGAGTGAGCAGTTCTTC. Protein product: CASSSSQGSEQFF.